This T cell receptor beta chain was identified in a study of vaccination and CD4 T cells after COVID-19. This clonotype was recorded a few times. The antigen is not known. Sequencing of cultured CD4+ T cell DNA used the Oncomine TCR Beta short-read assay. TCRdb processed the PCR reads anew with MiXCR; each CDR3 protein has one entry. The sample records tens of thousands of distinct CDR3 sequences, less than 50% being singletons. General study results and limits: Spike mono-reactivity marked 304 of 307 vaccine-specific clones in convalescent patients.

From germline, CDR1 is LNHNV and CDR2 YYDKDF (reference sequence). Trimming took 3 bases from V and 3 from J; bases not matched to a gene: 9. This CDR3 has 16 amino acids. Treatment specified: 10-day PBMC culture with coronavirus spike peptide pools or control peptides (ViraFEST assay). Specimen: CD4+ T cells from blood, cultured in vitro. This TCR came from a human donor who had recovered from COVID-19. The V gene is TRBV15, the J gene TRBJ2-7, with 9 nucleotides matching TRBD2. The CDR3 here is CATSRKVAGARYEQYF. As DNA, the CDR3 is TGTGCCACCAGCAGGAAGGTAGCGGGGGCACGCTACGAGCAGTACTTC.